This paragraph covers one TCR beta chain sequence. This record comes from a study of T cells in Graves' hyperthyroidism and ophthalmopathy. For the study at large: The initial diagnosis was the point when peripheral blood was collected, ahead of any treatment.

RNA transcripts gave rise to amplified TCR beta CDR3 regions. HTBI primers were employed in a first-round RT-PCR of the TCR CDR3. Using its own MiXCR run on the multiplex PCR reads, TCRdb lists one record per CDR3 protein. Of hundreds of thousands of distinct CDR3 sequences in the sample, 16% are singletons; the top ten hold 15% to 20%. The CDR3 loop spans 15 amino acids. J gave up 5 bases and V 7 bases, and 13 bases lay outside the gene matches. Per the germline V gene, CDR1 is LNHDA and CDR2 is SQIVND (reference sequence). V usage is TRBV19 and J usage is TRBJ1-2, with 7 bases matching TRBD1. The TCR sequence derives from a woman aged 18-29 years with Graves' hyperthyroidism. The source material was blood. CDR3 region: CASKQGSPELYGYTF. For the CDR3, the DNA is TGTGCCAGTAAACAGGGGTCCCCAGAATTATATGGCTACACCTTC.